This TCR beta chain emerged from a study of OX40 agonist ivuxolimab in advanced cancers. TCRdb keeps only in-frame clones here, not all; method: immunoSEQ multiplex PCR. Of 55,000 to 75,000 clones detected, around 87% appear once; the ten largest clones hold roughly 1.3%. Germline V gene data show CDR1 as LGHNA and CDR2 as YNFKEQ. V dropped 4 bases and J dropped 5; count of bases not matched to a gene: 4. The CDR3 is 15 amino acids. Sequences were derived from CD4+ or CD8+ T cells sorted from blood, sampled in a trial of the OX40 agonist ivuxolimab. The chain links TRBV4-2 to TRBJ2-2; 10 nucleotides agree with TRBD1. The clonotype was recovered from an adult with an advanced solid tumor such as melanoma, head and neck, liver or kidney cancer. In DNA, the CDR3 is TGTGCCAGCAGCCGCCCGGGACAGGGGACCGGGGAGCTGTTTTTT. Residues: CASSRPGQGTGELFF.